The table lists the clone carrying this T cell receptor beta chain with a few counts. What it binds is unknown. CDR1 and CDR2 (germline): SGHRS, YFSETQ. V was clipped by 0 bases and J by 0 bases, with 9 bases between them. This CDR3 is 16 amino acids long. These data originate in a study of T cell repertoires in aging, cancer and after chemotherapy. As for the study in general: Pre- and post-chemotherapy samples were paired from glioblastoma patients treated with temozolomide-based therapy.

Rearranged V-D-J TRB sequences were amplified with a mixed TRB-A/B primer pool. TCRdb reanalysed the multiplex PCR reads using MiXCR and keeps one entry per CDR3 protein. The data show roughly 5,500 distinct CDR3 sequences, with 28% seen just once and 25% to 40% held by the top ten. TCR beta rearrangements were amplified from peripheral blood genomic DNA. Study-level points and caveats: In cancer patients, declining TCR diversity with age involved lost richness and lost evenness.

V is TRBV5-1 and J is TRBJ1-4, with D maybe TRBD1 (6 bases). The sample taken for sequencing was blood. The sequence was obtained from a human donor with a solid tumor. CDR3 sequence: CASSLGGAPTNEKLFF. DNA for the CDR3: TGCGCCAGCAGCTTGGGGGGGGCTCCAACTAATGAAAAACTGTTTTTT.